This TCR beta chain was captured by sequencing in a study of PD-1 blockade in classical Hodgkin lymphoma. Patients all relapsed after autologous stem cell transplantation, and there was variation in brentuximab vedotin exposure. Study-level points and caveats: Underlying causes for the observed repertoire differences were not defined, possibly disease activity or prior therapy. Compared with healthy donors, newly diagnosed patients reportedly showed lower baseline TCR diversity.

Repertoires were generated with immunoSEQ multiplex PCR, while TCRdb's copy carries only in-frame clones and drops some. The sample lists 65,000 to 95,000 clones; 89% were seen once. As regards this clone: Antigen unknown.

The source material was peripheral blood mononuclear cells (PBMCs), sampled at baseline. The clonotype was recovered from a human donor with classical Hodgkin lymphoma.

The CDR3 sequence is CASSIMGMREKLFF. The CDR3 DNA sequence: TGTGCCAGTAGTATAATGGGGATGCGGGAAAAACTGTTTTTT. The V gene is TRBV19, the J gene TRBJ1-4; no reliable D call. The germline V gene encodes CDR1 LNHDA and CDR2 SQIVND (reference sequence). The CDR3 contains 14 residues. V shed 2 bases and J shed 8 bases, with 12 bases lying between them. The whole variable domain, filled in from reference TRBV19 and TRBJ1-4, reads DGGITQSPKYLFRKEGQNVTLSCEQNLNHDAMYWYRQDPGQGLRLIYYSQIVNDFQKGDIAEGYSVSREKKESFPLTVTSAQKNPTAFYLCASSIMGMREKLFFGSGTQLSVL.